Presented here are 32 T cell receptor beta chains from one specimen sequenced in a study of blood T cell repertoires in COVID-19. The protocol was immunoSEQ multiplex PCR, while the TCRdb copy is restricted to in-frame clones and leaves out a portion. This sample carries roughly 400,000 clones, about 89% of them seen once, and the ten largest clones take 0.8% to 0.9%. Material for sequencing was PBMCs or T cells enriched from blood (not recorded which). The receptors were gathered from a woman in her forties who had been exposed to COVID-19.

This rearrangement joins TRBV7-2 to TRBJ2-3; no reliable D call. Germline lookup yields CDR1 SGHTA and CDR2 FQGNSA. Trimming removed 1 base at V and 0 bases at J, with 5 bases between. This CDR3 comprises 14 residues. Written as DNA, the CDR3 is TGTGCCAGCAGCTTAGGCTATAGCACAGATACGCAGTATTTT. Translation gives CASSLGYSTDTQYF. The full variable domain, its missing parts supplied by reference TRBV7-2 and TRBJ2-3, is GAGVSQSPSNKVTEKGKDVELRCDPISGHTALYWYRQSLGQGLEFLIYFQGNSAPDKSGLPSDRFSAERTGGSVSTLTIQRTQQEDSAVYLCASSLGYSTDTQYFGPGTRLTVL.

V usage is TRBV30 and J usage is TRBJ1-2; TRBD1 is a possible D gene (6 bases). V was cut by 5 bases and J by 8 bases, with 18 bases left in between. The CDR3 extends over 13 amino acids. In germline, CDR1 is GTSNPN, CDR2 SVGIG (reference sequence). CDR3 sequence (DNA): TGTGCCTGGGATACAGGGTTCAGTAGGGGCTACACCTTC. This codes for CAWDTGFSRGYTF.

The chain uses TRBV7-6 and TRBJ2-5; D gene unclear. This CDR3 is built from 14 residues. The germline CDR1 and CDR2 sequences are SGHVS and FNYEAQ. With 1 base removed from V and 5 bases from J, the gap between germline ends came to 11 bases. The CDR3 sequence: CASSLGPVRETQYF. The CDR3 DNA is TGTGCCAGCAGCTTAGGGCCGGTGAGGGAGACCCAGTACTTC.

The DNA for the CDR3 is TGTGCCAGTAGTATAGCAGTTAAGTTCACATTCGGGAGCAATCAGCCCCAGCATTTT. It encodes CASSIAVKFTFGSNQPQHF. This sequence joins TRBV19 and TRBJ1-5; no definite D call. Trimming pared 1 base from V and 1 base from J, leaving 20 bases between. Germline V CDR1 and CDR2: LNHDA, SQIVND (reference sequence). The CDR3 spans 19 residues.

The chain links TRBV7-2 to TRBJ2-7; TRBD2 matches at 7 bases. Germline V gene sequence: CDR1 SGHTA, CDR2 FQGNSA. The CDR3 length is 14 residues. Trimming took 1 base from V and 3 from J; bases not matched to a gene: 3. CDR3 sequence reads: CASSLGASGYEQYF. CDR3 coding DNA: TGTGCCAGCAGCTTAGGGGCTAGCGGCTACGAGCAGTACTTC. Full variable domain (remainder filled in from reference TRBV7-2 and TRBJ2-7): GAGVSQSPSNKVTEKGKDVELRCDPISGHTALYWYRQSLGQGLEFLIYFQGNSAPDKSGLPSDRFSAERTGGSVSTLTIQRTQQEDSAVYLCASSLGASGYEQYFGPGTRLTVT.

The chain links TRBV2 to TRBJ1-5; TRBD1 is a possible D gene (5 bases). CDR3 length: 14 residues. V lost 3 bases, J lost 5 bases, and 11 bases lay in between. Germline V CDR1 and CDR2: SNHLY, FYNNEI. This chain's CDR3 is CASSESGGDQPQHF. The CDR3 region has the DNA TGTGCCAGCAGTGAGAGTGGGGGGGATCAGCCCCAGCATTTT.

This rearrangement joins TRBV27 to TRBJ2-7, with TRBD2 matching over 10 bases. Germline loops: CDR1 MNHEY, CDR2 SMNVEV (reference sequence). Losses at the gene ends were 3 bases for V and 1 base for J; bases not matched to a gene: 15. The CDR3 runs 19 residues. DNA of the CDR3: TGTGCCAGCAGTTTTGTAGGGGGTCCTAGCGGGAGTAGATCCTACGAGCAGTACTTC. Translated: CASSFVGGPSGSRSYEQYF.

V is TRBV3-1 (or the pseudogene TRBV3-2) and J is TRBJ1-2, with 9 positions matching TRBD1. Germline CDR1 and CDR2: LGHDT and YNNKEL (reference sequence). The length of the CDR3 is 14 residues. The V and J ends lost 6 bases and 4 bases, in that order; junction bases with no gene match: 6. In nucleotides, the CDR3 is TGTGCCAGCAGGCAGACAGGGGGTCTCTATGGCTACACCTTC. The encoded protein is CASRQTGGLYGYTF.

This chain connects TRBV5-1 to TRBJ2-3; perhaps TRBD1 as D (7 bases). V gave up 1 base and J gave up 1 base, with 19 bases separating them. This CDR3 has 18 amino acids. The V gene's germline CDR1 is SGHRS and CDR2 YFSETQ. The CDR3 coding sequence is TGCGCCAGCAGCTTGTGGGCTCTCGGAGGGGGCGGCACAGATACGCAGTATTTT. Protein: CASSLWALGGGGTDTQYF.

This chain joins TRBV6-5 and TRBJ1-2; 8 nucleotides match TRBD1. CDR3 length: 14 residues. The J segment lost 6 bases and the V segment lost 2 bases, leaving 5 bases of the junction unmatched. CDR1 and CDR2 from the germline V gene are MNHEY and SVGAGI. The CDR3 DNA sequence: TGTGCCAGCAGTTACGACAGGGGAAGGAATGGCTACACCTTC. Its translation is CASSYDRGRNGYTF.

The gene calls are TRBV10-2 and TRBJ1-5; a possible D gene is TRBD1 (6 bases). This CDR3 spans 15 amino acids. Deletions cut 0 bases from V and 6 bases from J, with 12 bases between. The germline CDR1 and CDR2 sequences are WSHSY and SAAADI. The CDR3 loop reads CASSESRGPGQPQHF. CDR3 sequence (DNA): TGCGCCAGCAGTGAGTCGCGGGGGCCCGGTCAGCCCCAGCATTTT.

About this clone: At the DNA level, this CDR3 is encoded by other sequences in the same sample as well. The gene calls are TRBV30 and TRBJ2-7; the match to TRBD1 covers 8 bases. This CDR3 comprises 12 residues. After removal of 3 bases from V and 2 bases from J, the junction contained 0 bases not matched to a gene. Germline lookup yields CDR1 GTSNPN and CDR2 SVGIG (reference sequence). The CDR3 bases are TGTGCCTGGAGGGGACAGGCCTACGAGCAGTACTTC. It translates to CAWRGQAYEQYF.

The chain has TRBV18 and TRBJ1-1; the match to TRBD1 covers 9 bases. The V and J ends lost 6 bases and 3 bases, in that order; junction bases with no gene match: 14. From germline, CDR1 is KGHSH and CDR2 LQKENI. This CDR3 spans 17 amino acids. As DNA, the CDR3 is TGTGCCAGCTCTCCCGGGACAGGGAGGTTGGCATACACTGAAGCTTTCTTT. Translation: CASSPGTGRLAYTEAFF.

CDR3 protein: CSASGAGGGYTF. The CDR3 nucleotides are TGCAGTGCTAGTGGGGCGGGTGGTGGCTACACCTTC. The chain is built from TRBV20-1 and TRBJ1-2; tentatively, D is TRBD1 (5 bases). CDR1 is DFQATT and CDR2 is SNEGSKA in the germline V gene (reference sequence). The CDR3 has 12 residues. V lost 3 bases to trimming and J lost 7 bases, with 12 bases between them.

This clone came up once. The chain links TRBV5-5 to TRBJ1-1, with D perhaps matching TRBD1 (6 bases). Germline CDR1 reads SGHKS; CDR2 reads YYEKEE (reference sequence). V was shortened by 2 bases and J by 6 bases, with 14 bases between the two germline ends. The CDR3 is 14 residues long. CDR3 DNA sequence: TGTGCCAGCAGCTTACTCCAGGGGAGGGCTGAAGCTTTCTTT. The encoded protein is CASSLLQGRAEAFF. The full variable domain, its missing parts supplied by reference TRBV5-5 and TRBJ1-1, is DAGVTQSPTHLIKTRGQQVTLRCSPISGHKSVSWYQQVLGQGPQFIFQYYEKEERGRGNFPDRFSARQFPNYSSELNVNALLLGDSALYLCASSLLQGRAEAFFGQGTRLTVV.

V and J are TRBV20-1 and TRBJ1-1; maybe TRBD1 (6 bases). This CDR3 has 10 residues. Germline CDR1 is DFQATT and CDR2 is SNEGSKA (reference sequence). The V end was cut by 3 bases, the J end by 10 bases, with 9 bases between. The CDR3 region has the DNA TGCAGTGCTAGTCAGGGGATAGCTTTCTTT. Residues: CSASQGIAFF.

The V call is TRBV2, the J call TRBJ2-2, with D possibly TRBD1 on 5 matching bases. Germline V gene lookup returns CDR1 SNHLY and CDR2 FYNNEI. The CDR3 extends over 14 amino acids. The V and J ends lost 7 bases and 7 bases respectively, with 16 bases between them. DNA for the CDR3: TGTGCCAGCACAAAGGAATTAGGGGTCGGGGAGCTGTTTTTT. It is translated as CASTKELGVGELFF. The full variable domain, with the rest looked up from reference TRBV2 and TRBJ2-2, is EPEVTQTPSHQVTQMGQEVILRCVPISNHLYFYWYRQILGQKVEFLVSFYNNEISEKSEIFDDQFSVERPDGSNFTLKIRSTKLEDSAMYFCASTKELGVGELFFGEGSRLTVL.

The rearrangement uses TRBV5-1 and TRBJ2-7, with D tentatively TRBD2 (7 bases). V lost 0 bases and J lost 6, with 13 bases in between. The CDR3 spans 14 residues. Germline lookup yields CDR1 SGHRS and CDR2 YFSETQ. Here the CDR3 reads CASSLDGGPGEQYF. CDR3 sequence (DNA): TGCGCCAGCAGCTTGGACGGGGGGCCGGGCGAGCAGTACTTC.

Comments on this clone: Additional DNA sequences in this sample encode the identical CDR3. The V call is TRBV27, the J call TRBJ1-6; D remains ambiguous. CDR1 is MNHEY, CDR2 SMNVEV, per germline (reference sequence). This CDR3 comprises 12 residues. Trimming removed 5 bases at V and 6 bases at J, with 5 bases between. The CDR3 is CASSLRNSPLHF. CDR3 nucleotide sequence: TGTGCCAGCAGTCTTCGTAATTCACCCCTCCACTTT.

This chain connects TRBV11-3 to TRBJ2-3; 8 positions agree with TRBD2. The V gene end was trimmed by 5 bases and the J gene end by 6 bases; junction bases not matched to a gene: 7. CDR3 length: 14 residues. Per germline, CDR1 SGHNT and CDR2 YENEEA. Here the CDR3 reads CASSEGLVSDTQYF. The CDR3 DNA is TGTGCCAGCAGCGAGGGACTAGTAAGCGATACGCAGTATTTT.

This rearrangement joins TRBV5-1 to TRBJ1-2; 11 positions match TRBD1. The CDR3 consists of 15 residues. Trimming took 2 bases from V and 4 from J; bases not matched to a gene: 4. Germline CDR1 reads SGHRS; CDR2 reads YFSETQ. CDR3 sequence reads: CASSFGDRGTYGYTF. The DNA for the CDR3 is TGCGCCAGCAGCTTCGGGGACAGGGGGACCTATGGCTACACCTTC.

This chain uses TRBV9 with TRBJ1-1; D remains ambiguous. The CDR3 spans 14 residues. The germline CDR1 and CDR2 sequences are SGDLS and YYNGEE. The V and J ends lost 1 base and 7 bases respectively, with 14 bases between them. CDR3 sequence (DNA): TGTGCCAGCAGCGTACTAGCGGGGAATTTTGAAGCTTTCTTT. Its protein is CASSVLAGNFEAFF.

The chain recombines TRBV19 with TRBJ1-2; possibly TRBD1 for D (6 bases). Germline V lookup: CDR1 LNHDA, CDR2 SQIVND (reference sequence). The length of the CDR3 is 16 residues. V lost 10 bases and J 0 bases, leaving 21 bases between the germline ends. The DNA of the CDR3 is TGTGCCACTACTGACAGGCCGAACACCCCTAACTATGGCTACACCTTC. The encoded protein is CATTDRPNTPNYGYTF.

This clone was detected only once. The chain uses TRBV11-2 and TRBJ1-2, with D hard to call. Germline V gene lookup returns CDR1 SGHAT and CDR2 FQNNGV. V shed 1 base and J shed 4 bases, with 13 bases lying between them. The CDR3 is 15 amino acids. The CDR3 sequence: CASSLGHLGGYGYTF. The CDR3 nucleotides are TGTGCCAGCAGCTTAGGGCATTTGGGAGGCTATGGCTACACCTTC.

The chain is built from TRBV19 and TRBJ1-5; 8 positions match TRBD1. The CDR3 covers 16 residues. The germline V gene has CDR1 LNHDA and CDR2 SQIVND (reference sequence). The V segment lost 1 base and the J segment 5 bases; nucleotides outside the gene matches: 7. As DNA, the CDR3 is TGTGCCAGTAGTATAGGTGACAGGGGTCTGGATCAGCCCCAGCATTTT. It yields the protein CASSIGDRGLDQPQHF.

The rearrangement links TRBV18 to TRBJ2-5, with a tentative D call TRBD1 (6 bases). V lost 3 bases, J lost 5 bases, and 16 bases lay in between. The germline V gene has CDR1 KGHSH and CDR2 LQKENI. This CDR3 has 15 amino acids. Written as DNA, the CDR3 is TGTGCCAGCTCACCGCCCCAGGGGACGCGCGAGACCCAGTACTTC. It is translated as CASSPPQGTRETQYF.

The rearrangement joins TRBV7-9 to TRBJ1-2; possible D gene TRBD1, 6 bases. From germline, CDR1 is SEHNR and CDR2 FQNEAQ (reference sequence). The ends were cut back, 6 bases at V and 6 bases at J, with 14 bases in the middle. The CDR3 runs to 13 residues. The CDR3 DNA sequence: TGTGCCAGCAGTCTCGACAGGTTCGATGGCTACACCTTC. Translated: CASSLDRFDGYTF.

The rearrangement links TRBV7-9 to TRBJ1-2; 11 bases are a match to TRBD1. The CDR3 runs 14 residues. The germline V gene encodes CDR1 SEHNR and CDR2 FQNEAQ (reference sequence). After removal of 5 bases from V and 6 bases from J, the junction contained 5 bases not matched to a gene. CDR3 sequence: CASSPDRGLDGYTF. The CDR3 DNA reads as TGTGCCAGCAGCCCGGACAGGGGGCTTGATGGCTACACCTTC.

The rearrangement links TRBV5-6 to TRBJ1-3; D is unresolved. V was clipped by 1 base and J by 3 bases, with 14 bases between them. The germline V gene encodes CDR1 SGHDT and CDR2 YYEEEE. This CDR3 has 16 residues. For the CDR3, the DNA is TGTGCCAGCAGCTTGCTCCCCACGGTAGATGGAAACACCATATATTTT. Amino acids: CASSLLPTVDGNTIYF.

The CDR3 loop is CASSRTGTGSSRSTDTQYF. CDR3 sequence (DNA): TGTGCCAGCAGCCGGACCGGGACAGGGTCTAGCCGAAGCACAGATACGCAGTATTTT. The chain carries TRBV27 and TRBJ2-3; 9 bases match TRBD1. Unmatched junction bases numbered 16, after V lost 6 bases and J lost 0 bases. The germline CDR1 and CDR2 sequences are MNHEY and SMNVEV (reference sequence). The CDR3 is 19 amino acids.

The sample holds one count of this clone. V and J are TRBV5-1 and TRBJ1-1, with no clear D. Germline V gives CDR1 SGHRS, CDR2 YFSETQ. Between the trimmed V and J ends, which lost 4 bases and 0 bases, there was a span of 10 bases. CDR3 length: 14 residues. The CDR3 reads CASSISVVNTEAFF. Written as DNA, the CDR3 is TGCGCCAGCAGCATTTCAGTCGTGAACACTGAAGCTTTCTTT.

The chain employs TRBV7-9 and TRBJ2-2; no definite D call. The V and J ends lost 4 bases and 2 bases respectively, with 11 bases between them. The germline gives CDR1 SEHNR, CDR2 FQNEAQ (reference sequence). This CDR3 comprises 15 residues. The CDR3 region is CASSSRELNTGELFF. CDR3 coding DNA: TGTGCCAGCAGCTCAAGAGAGTTAAACACCGGGGAGCTGTTTTTT.